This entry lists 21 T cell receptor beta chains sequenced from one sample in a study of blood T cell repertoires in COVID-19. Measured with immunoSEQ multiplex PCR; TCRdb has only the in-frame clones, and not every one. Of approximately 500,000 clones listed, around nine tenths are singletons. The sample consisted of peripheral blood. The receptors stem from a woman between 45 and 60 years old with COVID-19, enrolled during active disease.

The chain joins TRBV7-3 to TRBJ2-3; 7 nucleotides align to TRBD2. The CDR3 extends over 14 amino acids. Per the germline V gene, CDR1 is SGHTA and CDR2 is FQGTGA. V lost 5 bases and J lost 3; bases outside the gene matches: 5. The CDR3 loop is CASSRGGQTDTQYF. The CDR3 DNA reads TGTGCCAGCAGCCGGGGAGGGCAAACAGATACGCAGTATTTT.

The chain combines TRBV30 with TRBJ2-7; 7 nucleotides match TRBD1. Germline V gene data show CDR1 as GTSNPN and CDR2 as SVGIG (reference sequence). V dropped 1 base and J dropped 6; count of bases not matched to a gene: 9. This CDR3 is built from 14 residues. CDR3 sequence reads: CAWSEGAYLSEQYF. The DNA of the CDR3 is TGTGCCTGGAGTGAGGGGGCGTACTTGTCCGAGCAGTACTTC.

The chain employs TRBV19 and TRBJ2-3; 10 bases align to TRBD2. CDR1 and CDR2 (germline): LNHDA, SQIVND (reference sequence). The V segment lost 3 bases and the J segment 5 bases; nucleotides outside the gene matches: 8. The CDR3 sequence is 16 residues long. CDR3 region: CASSIGSGGPIDTQYF. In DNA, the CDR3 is TGTGCCAGTAGTATCGGTAGCGGGGGGCCAATAGATACGCAGTATTTT. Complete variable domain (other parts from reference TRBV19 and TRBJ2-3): DGGITQSPKYLFRKEGQNVTLSCEQNLNHDAMYWYRQDPGQGLRLIYYSQIVNDFQKGDIAEGYSVSREKKESFPLTVTSAQKNPTAFYLCASSIGSGGPIDTQYFGPGTRLTVL.

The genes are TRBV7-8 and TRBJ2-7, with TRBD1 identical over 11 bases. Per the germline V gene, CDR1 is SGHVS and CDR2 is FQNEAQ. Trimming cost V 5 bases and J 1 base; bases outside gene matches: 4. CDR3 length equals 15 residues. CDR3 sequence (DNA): TGTGCCAGCAGCACGGACAGGGGGCCTTCCTACGAGCAGTACTTC. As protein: CASSTDRGPSYEQYF.

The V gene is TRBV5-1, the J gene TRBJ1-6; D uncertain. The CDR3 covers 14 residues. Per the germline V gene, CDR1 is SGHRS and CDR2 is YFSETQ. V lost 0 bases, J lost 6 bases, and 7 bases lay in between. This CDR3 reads CASSLARGNSPLHF. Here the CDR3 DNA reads TGCGCCAGCAGCTTGGCCCGGGGTAATTCACCCCTCCACTTT.

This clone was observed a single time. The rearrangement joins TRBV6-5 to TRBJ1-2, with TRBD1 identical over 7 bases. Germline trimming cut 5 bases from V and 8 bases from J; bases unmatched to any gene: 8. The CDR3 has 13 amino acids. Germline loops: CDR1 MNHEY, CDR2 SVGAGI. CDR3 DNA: TGTGCCAGCAGTCCATATACAGGGGACGGCTACACCTTC. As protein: CASSPYTGDGYTF.

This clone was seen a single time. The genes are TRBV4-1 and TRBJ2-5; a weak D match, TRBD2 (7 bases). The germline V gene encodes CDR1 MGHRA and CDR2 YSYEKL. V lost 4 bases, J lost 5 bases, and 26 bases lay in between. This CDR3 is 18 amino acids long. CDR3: CASSPQGQPGGHEETQYF. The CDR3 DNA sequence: TGCGCCAGCAGCCCCCAAGGGCAACCCGGGGGGCATGAGGAGACCCAGTACTTC.

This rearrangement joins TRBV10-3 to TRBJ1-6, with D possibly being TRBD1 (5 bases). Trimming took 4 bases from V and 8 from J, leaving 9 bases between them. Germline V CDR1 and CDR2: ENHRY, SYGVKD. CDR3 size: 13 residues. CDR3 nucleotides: TGTGCCATCAGTGTTTCCAGGGATTCACCCCTCCACTTT. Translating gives CAISVSRDSPLHF.

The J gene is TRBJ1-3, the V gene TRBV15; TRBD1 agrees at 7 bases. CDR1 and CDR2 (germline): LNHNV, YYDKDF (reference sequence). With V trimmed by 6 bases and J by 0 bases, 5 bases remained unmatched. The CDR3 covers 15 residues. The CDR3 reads CATRTGSFSGNTIYF. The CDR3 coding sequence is TGTGCCACCAGGACAGGGAGCTTCTCTGGAAACACCATATATTTT.

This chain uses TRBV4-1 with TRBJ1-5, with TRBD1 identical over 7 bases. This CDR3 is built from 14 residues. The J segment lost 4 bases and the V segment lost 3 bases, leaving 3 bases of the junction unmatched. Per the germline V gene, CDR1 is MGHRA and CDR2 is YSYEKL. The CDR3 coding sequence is TGCGCCAGCAGCCAGACAGGGAGGAATCAGCCCCAGCATTTT. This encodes CASSQTGRNQPQHF.

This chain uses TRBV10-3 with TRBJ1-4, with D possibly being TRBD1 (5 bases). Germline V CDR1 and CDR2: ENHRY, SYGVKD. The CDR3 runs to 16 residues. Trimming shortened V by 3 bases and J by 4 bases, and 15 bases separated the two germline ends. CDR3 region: CAISDSQGTNNEKLFF. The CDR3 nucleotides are TGTGCCATCAGTGATTCCCAGGGTACAAATAATGAAAAACTGTTTTTT.

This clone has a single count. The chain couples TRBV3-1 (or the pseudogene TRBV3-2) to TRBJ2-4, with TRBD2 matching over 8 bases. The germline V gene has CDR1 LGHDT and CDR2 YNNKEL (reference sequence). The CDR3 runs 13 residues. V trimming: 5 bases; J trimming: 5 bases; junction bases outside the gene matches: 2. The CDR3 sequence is CASSFSGENIQYF. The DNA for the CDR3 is TGTGCCAGCAGCTTTAGCGGGGAAAACATTCAGTACTTC.

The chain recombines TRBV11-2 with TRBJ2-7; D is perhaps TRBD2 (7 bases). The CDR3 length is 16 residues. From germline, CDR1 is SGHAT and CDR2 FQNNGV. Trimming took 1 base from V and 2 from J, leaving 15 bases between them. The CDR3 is CASSLGTRGAPYEQYF. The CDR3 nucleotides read TGTGCCAGCAGCTTAGGTACTCGGGGGGCGCCCTACGAGCAGTACTTC.

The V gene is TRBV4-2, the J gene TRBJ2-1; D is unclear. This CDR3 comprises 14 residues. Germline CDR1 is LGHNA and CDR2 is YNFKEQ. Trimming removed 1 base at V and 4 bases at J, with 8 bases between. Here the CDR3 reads CASSQVADYNEQFF. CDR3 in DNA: TGTGCCAGCAGCCAAGTTGCGGATTACAATGAGCAGTTCTTC.

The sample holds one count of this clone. CDR3: CASGITSGTDTQYF. The CDR3 DNA reads as TGCGCCAGCGGAATAACTAGCGGCACAGATACGCAGTATTTT. The rearrangement joins TRBV5-1 to TRBJ2-3; 7 positions agree with TRBD2. This CDR3 comprises 14 residues. J lost 1 base, V lost 7 bases, and 6 bases had no gene match. Per the germline V gene, CDR1 is SGHRS and CDR2 is YFSETQ.

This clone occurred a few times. The DNA of the CDR3 is TGTGCCATCAGTGAGTCGGGGGCCCAGCCCCAGCATTTT. Its translation: CAISESGAQPQHF. The chain joins TRBV10-3 to TRBJ1-5, with D maybe TRBD1 (6 bases). V was trimmed by 0 bases and J by 7 bases, leaving 7 bases between them. The CDR3 has 13 residues. The germline gives CDR1 ENHRY, CDR2 SYGVKD.

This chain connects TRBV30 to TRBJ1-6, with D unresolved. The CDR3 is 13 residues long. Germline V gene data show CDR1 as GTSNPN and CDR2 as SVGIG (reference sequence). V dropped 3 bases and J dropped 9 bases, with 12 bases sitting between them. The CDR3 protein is CAWRTGVSSPLHF. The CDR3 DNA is TGTGCCTGGAGAACCGGGGTTAGTTCACCCCTCCACTTT.

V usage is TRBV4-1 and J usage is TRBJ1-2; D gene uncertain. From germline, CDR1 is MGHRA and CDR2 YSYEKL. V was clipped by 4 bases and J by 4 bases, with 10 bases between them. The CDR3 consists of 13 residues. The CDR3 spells CASSPSVAYGYTF. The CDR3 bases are TGCGCCAGCAGCCCCTCTGTGGCCTATGGCTACACCTTC.

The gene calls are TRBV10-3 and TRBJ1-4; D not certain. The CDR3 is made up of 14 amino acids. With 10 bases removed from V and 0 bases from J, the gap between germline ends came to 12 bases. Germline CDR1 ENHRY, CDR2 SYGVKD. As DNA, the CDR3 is TGTGCCACCTCTGAGAGGGCAACTAATGAAAAACTGTTTTTT. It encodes CATSERATNEKLFF.

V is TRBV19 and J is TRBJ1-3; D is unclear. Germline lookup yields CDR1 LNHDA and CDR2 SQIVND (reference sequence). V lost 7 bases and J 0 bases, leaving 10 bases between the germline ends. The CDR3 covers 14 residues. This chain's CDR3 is CASNKISSGNTIYF. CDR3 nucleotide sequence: TGTGCCAGTAATAAAATCAGCTCTGGAAACACCATATATTTT.

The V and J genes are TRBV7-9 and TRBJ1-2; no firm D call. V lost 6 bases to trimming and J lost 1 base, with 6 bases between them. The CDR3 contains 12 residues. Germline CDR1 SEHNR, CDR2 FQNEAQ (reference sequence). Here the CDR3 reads CASSRGNYGYTF. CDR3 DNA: TGTGCCAGCAGTCGGGGTAACTATGGCTACACCTTC.